Presented here are 20 T cell receptor beta chains from one specimen sequenced in a study of identical twins. One entry per CDR3 protein, called by TCRdb with MiXCR from the 5' RACE reads. The table includes around 1.7 million distinct CDR3 sequences, under 35% detected once. What was sequenced was cord blood. The source is a newborn girl in good health.

This clonotype has a handful of counts. The chain is built from TRBV20-1 and TRBJ2-7; D call uncertain. This CDR3 contains 13 residues. V shed 3 bases and J shed 4 bases, with 13 bases lying between them. Germline V gene lookup returns CDR1 DFQATT and CDR2 SNEGSKA (reference sequence). The CDR3 DNA sequence: TGCAGTGCTAGCCACCAGCGCCGATACGAGCAGTACTTC. Translated, it gives CSASHQRRYEQYF.

To note about this clonotype: It may be a read error: a sequence one base away is much more abundant. The rearrangement links TRBV29-1 to TRBJ2-1; D may correspond to TRBD1 or TRBD2 (5 bases each). This CDR3 spans 16 amino acids. With 5 bases removed from V and 1 base from J, the gap between germline ends came to 18 bases. The V gene's germline CDR1 is SQVTM and CDR2 ANQGSEA. Here the CDR3 DNA reads TGCAGCGTTCTAAGCCGGGACCGCAGGTCCTACAATGAGCAGTTCTTC. As protein: CSVLSRDRRSYNEQFF.

The chain has TRBV2 and TRBJ1-1; 8 bases fit TRBD1. The V and J ends lost 8 bases and 1 base, in that order; junction bases with no gene match: 15. Germline loops: CDR1 SNHLY, CDR2 FYNNEI. The CDR3 has 17 residues. The CDR3 DNA sequence: TGTGCCAGCGTAAAGACAGGGGTGGGGGGCGCGAACACTGAAGCTTTCTTT. Amino acids: CASVKTGVGGANTEAFF. The complete variable domain, with remaining parts taken from reference TRBV2 and TRBJ1-1, reads EPEVTQTPSHQVTQMGQEVILRCVPISNHLYFYWYRQILGQKVEFLVSFYNNEISEKSEIFDDQFSVERPDGSNFTLKIRSTKLEDSAMYFCASVKTGVGGANTEAFFGQGTRLTVV.

The gene calls are TRBV5-1 and TRBJ1-2; D not certain. The CDR3 is made up of 12 amino acids. Germline V gives CDR1 SGHRS, CDR2 YFSETQ. V dropped 2 bases and J dropped 6 bases, with 8 bases sitting between them. The chain's CDR3 is CASSFGEHGYTF. Here the CDR3 DNA reads TGCGCCAGCAGCTTTGGGGAACATGGCTACACCTTC.

The J gene is TRBJ2-3, the V gene TRBV19, with D possibly matching TRBD2 (5 bases). Per germline, CDR1 LNHDA and CDR2 SQIVND (reference sequence). The length of the CDR3 is 14 residues. Trimming left V 0 bases short and J 4 bases short, with 8 bases between. The CDR3 sequence is CASSIDPRADTQYF. The CDR3 coding sequence is TGTGCCAGTAGTATAGATCCGAGGGCAGATACGCAGTATTTT.

V is TRBV12-3 or TRBV12-4 and J is TRBJ2-3, with unresolved D. The V and J ends lost 3 bases and 2 bases respectively, with 12 bases between them. The CDR3 has 15 amino acids. CDR3 sequence: CASSFLAPVTDTQYF. The DNA of the CDR3 is TGTGCCAGCAGTTTCTTGGCTCCCGTCACAGATACGCAGTATTTT.

The V call is TRBV4-2, the J call TRBJ2-3; TRBD2 matches 8 bases. Germline V gene sequence: CDR1 LGHNA, CDR2 YNFKEQ. CDR3 length: 16 amino acids. V was clipped by 4 bases and J by 0 bases; unmatched bases: 6. In DNA, the CDR3 is TGTGCCAGCAGCCGCTCTGCTAGCGGGAGCACAGATACGCAGTATTTT. The encoded protein is CASSRSASGSTDTQYF.

This clonotype has more than one count but fewer than ten. J is TRBJ2-1 and V is TRBV3-1; 9 nucleotides line up with TRBD2. The CDR3 contains 20 residues. Trimming at V came to 3 bases and at J to 4 bases, leaving 19 bases not matched to a gene. The V gene's germline CDR1 is LGHDT and CDR2 YNNKEL (reference sequence). CDR3 sequence reads: CASSHSRKWWRLAAYNEQFF. Here the CDR3 DNA reads TGTGCCAGCAGCCATAGTAGGAAATGGTGGCGACTAGCGGCATACAATGAGCAGTTCTTC.

In this sample, this clonotype turned up once. V and J are TRBV19 and TRBJ2-7; D unclear. The DNA end is more similar to TRBJ2-4, so the J call may be wrong. From germline, CDR1 is LNHDA and CDR2 SQIVND (reference sequence). The CDR3 loop spans 12 amino acids. CDR3 residues: CASKFKGNIQYF. CDR3 DNA sequence: TGTGCCAGTAAATTCAAGGGAAACATTCAGTACTTC.

The V and J genes are TRBV5-1 and TRBJ2-7; D not resolved. The CDR3 loop spans 11 amino acids. Per the germline V gene, CDR1 is SGHRS and CDR2 is YFSETQ. Trimming took 2 bases from V and 12 from J, leaving 12 bases between them. The CDR3 spells CASSFRQEWYF. In nucleotides, the CDR3 is TGCGCCAGCAGCTTCCGGCAGGAGTGGTACTTC.

Many counts were recorded for this clonotype. The chain recombines TRBV7-9 with TRBJ2-3; 7 positions match TRBD1. The CDR3 has 12 residues. CDR1 SEHNR and CDR2 FQNEAQ come from the germline V gene (reference sequence). Germline trimming cut 6 bases from V and 6 bases from J; bases unmatched to any gene: 3. This CDR3 is CASRPQGDTQYF. The CDR3 DNA reads TGTGCCAGCAGACCACAGGGGGATACGCAGTATTTT.

The sample holds a few counts of this clonotype. This chain connects TRBV27 to TRBJ2-7, with a weak D call TRBD2 (6 bases). V gave up 0 bases and J gave up 5 bases, with 11 bases separating them. This CDR3 region has 14 residues. Per germline, CDR1 MNHEY and CDR2 SMNVEV (reference sequence). CDR3 loop: CASSLSMGGDEQYF. For the CDR3, the DNA is TGTGCCAGCAGTTTATCGATGGGGGGTGACGAGCAGTACTTC.

This clonotype was detected only a few times. The chain joins TRBV10-3 to TRBJ1-6; perhaps TRBD1 as D (5 bases). The CDR3 is made up of 14 amino acids. V was cut by 4 bases and J by 9 bases, with 13 bases left in between. Germline lookup yields CDR1 ENHRY and CDR2 SYGVKD. CDR3 in amino acids: CAISGWQGGSPLHF. The CDR3 DNA reads TGTGCCATCAGTGGTTGGCAGGGAGGTTCACCCCTCCACTTT.

The J gene is TRBJ2-7, the V gene TRBV7-6, with 12 bases matching TRBD2. Germline V gene sequence: CDR1 SGHVS, CDR2 FNYEAQ. CDR3 length: 16 residues. Trimming took 4 bases from V and 2 from J; bases not matched to a gene: 6. CDR3 in amino acids: CASSSGLAGKTYEQYF. For the CDR3, the DNA is TGTGCCAGCAGCTCAGGACTAGCGGGAAAGACCTACGAGCAGTACTTC.

This chain connects TRBV28 to TRBJ1-5; D ambiguous. The CDR3 extends over 16 amino acids. The V gene lost 1 base and the J gene lost 0 bases, with 10 bases spanning the gap. Germline CDR1 and CDR2: MDHEN and SYDVKM. This CDR3 is CASSLYQPYSNQPQHF. CDR3 coding DNA: TGTGCCAGCAGTTTATACCAGCCTTATAGCAATCAGCCCCAGCATTTT. Looking up the rest from reference TRBV28 and TRBJ1-5 gives the full variable domain: DVKVTQSSRYLVKRTGEKVFLECVQDMDHENMFWYRQDPGLGLRLIYFSYDVKMKEKGDIPEGYSVSREKKERFSLILESASTNQTSMYLCASSLYQPYSNQPQHFGDGTRLSIL.

The chain has TRBV27 and TRBJ1-5; D is possibly TRBD1 (6 bases). Germline CDR1 MNHEY, CDR2 SMNVEV (reference sequence). Trimming stripped 2 bases from V and 4 bases from J, with 15 bases between. The CDR3 sequence is 16 residues long. The CDR3 sequence: CASSLSTRGGNQPQHF. DNA of the CDR3: TGTGCCAGCAGTTTAAGTACCAGGGGAGGAAATCAGCCCCAGCATTTT.

This clonotype was seen a handful of times. The rearrangement links TRBV12-3 or TRBV12-4 to TRBJ1-4; 8 nucleotides line up with TRBD1. The CDR3 sequence is 14 residues long. The J segment lost 6 bases and the V segment lost 4 bases, leaving 4 bases of the junction unmatched. CDR3 sequence: CASSWTGKDEKLFF. The CDR3 DNA sequence: TGTGCCAGCAGTTGGACAGGGAAGGATGAAAAACTGTTTTTT.

The chain joins TRBV20-1 to TRBJ2-1, with 10 positions matching TRBD2. Germline trimming cut 6 bases from V and 4 bases from J; bases unmatched to any gene: 12. The CDR3 length is 16 residues. Germline V gives CDR1 DFQATT, CDR2 SNEGSKA (reference sequence). The CDR3 spells CSALIPRSGRYNEQFF. The CDR3 DNA sequence: TGCAGTGCCCTCATCCCCCGTAGCGGGAGGTACAATGAGCAGTTCTTC.

This clonotype was observed a handful of times. The V gene is TRBV28, the J gene TRBJ2-6; D is undetermined. V lost 2 bases, J lost 2 bases, and 7 bases lay in between. Germline lookup yields CDR1 MDHEN and CDR2 SYDVKM. The CDR3 sequence is 15 residues long. CDR3 in amino acids: CASSLGWPGANVLTF. The CDR3 bases are TGTGCCAGCAGTTTAGGGTGGCCTGGGGCCAACGTCCTGACTTTC.

The rearrangement links TRBV5-1 to TRBJ1-2; perhaps TRBD1 as D (5 bases). CDR1 SGHRS and CDR2 YFSETQ come from the germline V gene. The germline V and J ends were trimmed by 4 bases and 8 bases, with 15 bases remaining between them. The CDR3 has 13 amino acids. CDR3: CASSAPGLKGYTF. The CDR3 DNA reads as TGCGCCAGCAGCGCTCCAGGGTTAAAGGGCTACACCTTC.